Below are 14 T cell receptor beta chains sequenced from a single sample in a study of blood T cell repertoires in COVID-19. Sequenced by immunoSEQ multiplex PCR; TCRdb stores in-frame clones only, minus some. This sample has around 220,000 clones; 86% occur once, and the top ten carry around 2.2%. Source material: peripheral blood. Source of these receptors: a woman between 50 and 59 years old with acute or convalescent COVID-19.

The chain is built from TRBV7-7 and TRBJ2-3, with D perhaps matching TRBD1 (6 bases). The V end lost 0 bases, the J end lost 0 bases, and 7 bases lay between the germline ends. Germline V lookup: CDR1 SSHAT, CDR2 FNYEAQ (reference sequence). The CDR3 consists of 15 residues. CDR3 DNA: TGTGCCAGCAGCTTAGCGGGGGCTAGCACAGATACGCAGTATTTT. This gives the protein CASSLAGASTDTQYF.

The chain carries TRBV5-6 and TRBJ2-5, with 7 bases aligning to TRBD1. The CDR3 is made up of 14 amino acids. Trimming at V came to 5 bases and at J to 4 bases, leaving 8 bases not matched to a gene. Germline CDR1 reads SGHDT; CDR2 reads YYEEEE. The CDR3 DNA reads as TGTGCCAGCAGGACCAGACAGGGATCAGAGACCCAGTACTTC. Translating gives CASRTRQGSETQYF.

The chain uses TRBV10-1 and TRBJ2-3, with 8 bases that match TRBD2. Germline lookup yields CDR1 WNHNN and CDR2 SYGVQD (reference sequence). Trimming removed 2 bases from V and 1 base from J; junction bases left unmatched: 11. The CDR3 length is 18 residues. The CDR3 DNA sequence: TGCGCCAGCAGTGAGGCCACTAGCGGTTCTCTAGGCACAGATACGCAGTATTTT. Protein: CASSEATSGSLGTDTQYF.

There are a few counts of this clone. In DNA form, the CDR3 reads TGTGCCAGCAGTTCGAGGGTGGAGCAGTTCTTC. It translates to CASSSRVEQFF. The chain recombines TRBV6-5 with TRBJ2-1; perhaps TRBD2 as D (5 bases). V was shortened by 4 bases and J by 10 bases, with 8 bases between the two germline ends. The CDR3 has 11 residues. Per the germline V gene, CDR1 is MNHEY and CDR2 is SVGAGI.

The DNA of the CDR3 is TGTGCCTGCTATAGGACAGGGGAGGGCGAAAAACTGTTTTTT. Protein sequence: CACYRTGEGEKLFF. The rearrangement links TRBV30 to TRBJ1-4, with TRBD1 matching over 9 bases. The CDR3 covers 14 residues. V shed 6 bases and J 8 bases; nucleotides not matched to a gene: 10. Germline V gene data show CDR1 as GTSNPN and CDR2 as SVGIG (reference sequence).

The chain has TRBV11-3 and TRBJ2-3; 11 bases are shared with TRBD2. Germline CDR1 and CDR2: SGHNT and YENEEA. CDR3 length: 15 residues. V lost 4 bases, J lost 4 bases, and 4 bases stayed unmatched. In DNA form, the CDR3 reads TGTGCCAGCAGCTCCTATAGCGGGGGGGCAGATACGCAGTATTTT. Its protein product is CASSSYSGGADTQYF.

The chain links TRBV30 to TRBJ2-2, with D perhaps matching TRBD2 (5 bases). V was pared by 4 bases and J by 4 bases, with 13 bases between. CDR1 and CDR2 (germline): GTSNPN, SVGIG (reference sequence). The CDR3 has 14 residues. CDR3: CAWIGVRGTGELFF. The CDR3 nucleotides read TGTGCCTGGATCGGGGTTCGGGGCACCGGGGAGCTGTTTTTT.

This clone occurred a few times. This sequence joins TRBV9 and TRBJ2-3; no definite D call. V was clipped by 3 bases and J by 0 bases, with 8 bases between them. The CDR3 consists of 14 residues. The germline CDR1 and CDR2 sequences are SGDLS and YYNGEE. CDR3 sequence reads: CASSGRVSTDTQYF. The CDR3 DNA reads TGTGCCAGCAGCGGACGGGTCAGCACAGATACGCAGTATTTT.

The CDR3: CASSLEGIYEQYF. In DNA, the CDR3 is TGTGCCAGCAGCTTAGAGGGGATCTACGAGCAGTACTTC. V and J are TRBV7-9 and TRBJ2-7; maybe TRBD1 (5 bases). This CDR3 is built from 13 residues. Trimming left V 1 base short and J 3 bases short, with 7 bases between. Germline V gene lookup returns CDR1 SEHNR and CDR2 FQNEAQ (reference sequence).

This clone was seen only a few times. This chain uses TRBV19 with TRBJ2-3; TRBD2 is a possible D gene (6 bases). In germline, CDR1 is LNHDA, CDR2 SQIVND (reference sequence). The CDR3 loop spans 13 amino acids. With 1 base removed from V and 4 bases from J, the gap between germline ends came to 6 bases. The CDR3 DNA reads TGTGCCAGTAGTATAGGGGGGGCAGATACGCAGTATTTT. This gives the protein CASSIGGADTQYF.

The V gene is TRBV11-2, the J gene TRBJ2-7; unclear D gene. V shed 1 base and J shed 3 bases, with 4 bases lying between them. Germline CDR1 is SGHAT and CDR2 is FQNNGV. The CDR3 totals 12 residues. In nucleotides, the CDR3 is TGTGCCAGCAGCTTAGGTAGCTACGAGCAGTACTTC. It codes for CASSLGSYEQYF.

The gene calls are TRBV5-4 and TRBJ1-6; D is unresolved. CDR1 and CDR2 from the germline V gene are SGHNT and YYREEE (reference sequence). The CDR3 runs to 13 residues. V lost 1 base and J 7 bases, leaving 6 bases between the germline ends. The CDR3 coding sequence is TGTGCCAGCAGCTTGAACGCGAATTCACCCCTCCACTTT. Protein sequence: CASSLNANSPLHF.

This clone appeared once. The V call is TRBV7-6, the J call TRBJ2-3, with TRBD2 matching over 7 bases. The CDR3 extends over 16 amino acids. V shed 2 bases and J 3 bases; nucleotides not matched to a gene: 8. Germline values: CDR1 SGHVS, CDR2 FNYEAQ. CDR3 loop: CASSLMVGGLTDTQYF. The CDR3 DNA follows: TGTGCCAGCAGCTTAATGGTGGGGGGGTTGACAGATACGCAGTATTTT. The whole variable domain, remainder taken from reference TRBV7-6 and TRBJ2-3, is GAGVSQSPRYKVTKRGQDVALRCDPISGHVSLYWYRQALGQGPEFLTYFNYEAQQDKSGLPNDRFSAERPEGSISTLTIQRTEQRDSAMYRCASSLMVGGLTDTQYFGPGTRLTVL.

This chain joins TRBV10-1 and TRBJ2-1, with 7 bases that match TRBD1. CDR1 and CDR2 from the germline V gene are WNHNN and SYGVQD (reference sequence). V was pared by 0 bases and J by 3 bases, with 5 bases of the junction left unmatched. The CDR3 has 16 residues. The CDR3 reads CASSESTGTDYNEQFF. For the CDR3, the DNA is TGCGCCAGCAGTGAGTCGACCGGGACAGACTACAATGAGCAGTTCTTC.